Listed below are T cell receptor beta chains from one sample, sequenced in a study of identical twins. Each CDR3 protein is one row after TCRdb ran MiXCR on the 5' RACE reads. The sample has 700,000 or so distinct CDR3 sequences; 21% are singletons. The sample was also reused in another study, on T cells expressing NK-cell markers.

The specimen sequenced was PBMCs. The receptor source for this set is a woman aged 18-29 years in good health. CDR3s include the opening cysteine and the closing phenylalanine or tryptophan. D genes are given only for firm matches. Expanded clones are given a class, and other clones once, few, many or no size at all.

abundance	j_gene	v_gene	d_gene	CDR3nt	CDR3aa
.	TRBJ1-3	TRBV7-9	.	TGTGCCAGCAGAATAAACGCTGGAAACACCATATATTTT	CASRINAGNTIYF
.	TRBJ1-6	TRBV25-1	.	TGTGCCAGCAGCGACAGCGCAGGTTCACCCCTCCACTTT	CASSDSAGSPLHF
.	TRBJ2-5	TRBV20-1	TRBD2	TGCAGTGCTAGGGAGGGACTAGCGCAAGAGACCCAGTACTTC	CSAREGLAQETQYF
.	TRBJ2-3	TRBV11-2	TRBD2	TGTGCCAGCAGCTTACTAGCGGGAGTGGGAGCGCGCACAGATACGCAGTATTTT	CASSLLAGVGARTDTQYF
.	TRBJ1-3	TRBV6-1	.	TGTGCCAGCACGGGCTACTCTGGAAACACCATATATTTT	CASTGYSGNTIYF
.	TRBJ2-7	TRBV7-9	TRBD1	TGTGCCAGCAGCGCAAGGACAGGGGGCAGGTACGAGCAGTACTTC	CASSARTGGRYEQYF
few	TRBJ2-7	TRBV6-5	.	TGTGCCAGCAGTTACATGGACACAGACTCCTACGAGCAGTACTTC	CASSYMDTDSYEQYF
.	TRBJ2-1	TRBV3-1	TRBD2	TGTGCCAGCAGCCAACTGCTGACTAGCGGGAGCAATGAGCAGTTCTTC	CASSQLLTSGSNEQFF
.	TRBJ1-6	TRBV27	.	TGTGCCAGCAGTTTATTCTCCTGGGACACGACGAAAAATTCACCCCTCCACTTT	CASSLFSWDTTKNSPLHF
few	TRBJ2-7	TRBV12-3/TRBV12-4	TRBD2	TGTGCCAGCAGCCGGGGGGTAGGGTACGAGCAGTACTTC	CASSRGVGYEQYF
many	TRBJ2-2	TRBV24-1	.	TGTGCCACCAGCGAAACGGGGACCGGGGAGCTGTTTTTT	CATSETGTGELFF
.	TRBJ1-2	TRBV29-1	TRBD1	TGCAGCGCCCTAGACAGGGTTGGTGGCTACACCTTC	CSALDRVGGYTF
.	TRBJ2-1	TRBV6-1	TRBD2	TGTGCCAGCGGGGGGGTTATTTTCGGGTCGGATGAGCAGTTCTTC	CASGGVIFGSDEQFF
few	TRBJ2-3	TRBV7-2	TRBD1	TGTGCCAGCAGCCTAGTACCCCAGGGGGCTGTGGCAGATACGCAGTATTTT	CASSLVPQGAVADTQYF
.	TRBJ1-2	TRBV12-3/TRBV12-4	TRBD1	TGTGCCAGCGTCGGAGGGGGCGGCTACACCTTC	CASVGGGGYTF
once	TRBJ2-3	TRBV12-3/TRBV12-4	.	TGTGCCAGCTTGCCCTTCGCTAGCACAGATACGCTGTATTTT	CASLPFASTDTLYF
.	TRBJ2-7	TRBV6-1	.	TGTGCCAGCAAACGGTCAGGGGAAGGCGATAAGCAGTACTTC	CASKRSGEGDKQYF
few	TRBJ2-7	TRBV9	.	TGTGCCAGCAGCGTTACAGGGTATTGGTCCTACGAGCAGTACTTC	CASSVTGYWSYEQYF
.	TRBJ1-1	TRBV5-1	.	TGCGCCAGCAGCCCCGGGGAGGACTTACAAGCTTTCTTT	CASSPGEDLQAFF
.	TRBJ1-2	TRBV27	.	TGTGCCACCACTCGAGCGGGGGCTGGGTATGGCTACACCTTC	CATTRAGAGYGYTF
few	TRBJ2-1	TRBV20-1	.	TGCAGTGCCGAAAAACGCGTGGATGAGCAGTTCTTC	CSAEKRVDEQFF
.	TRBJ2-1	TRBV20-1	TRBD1	TGCAGTGCCGGGACAGCAACTTACAATGAGCAGATCTTC	CSAGTATYNEQIF
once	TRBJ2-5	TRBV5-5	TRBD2	TGTGCCAGCACCTCTTGGGGGGGGGAAGAGACCCAGTACTTC	CASTSWGGEETQYF
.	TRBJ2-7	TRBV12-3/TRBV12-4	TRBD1	TGTGCCAGCAGTTCACAGGGGGGTAGCTCCTACGAGCAGTACTTC	CASSSQGGSSYEQYF
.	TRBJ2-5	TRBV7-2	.	TGTGCCAGCAGCTTATTGGTGCGACAGCAAGAGACCCAGTACTTC	CASSLLVRQQETQYF
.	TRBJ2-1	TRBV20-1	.	TGCAGTGCGCAGGGACGGCCGTTCAGTGAGCAGTTCTTC	CSAQGRPFSEQFF
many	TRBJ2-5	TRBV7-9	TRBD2	TGTGCCAGCAGCCAAGGGACTAGCGGCCAAGAGACCCAGTACTTC	CASSQGTSGQETQYF
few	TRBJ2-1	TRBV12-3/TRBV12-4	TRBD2	TGTGCCAGCATTATTTCGGGACTAGCGGGAGAATCTTACAATGAGCAGTTCTTC	CASIISGLAGESYNEQFF
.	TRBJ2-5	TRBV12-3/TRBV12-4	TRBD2	TGTGCCAGCACCCTTATGACTAGCGGGATGGGAGAGACCCAGTACTTC	CASTLMTSGMGETQYF
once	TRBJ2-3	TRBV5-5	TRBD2	TGTGCCAGCAGCGTGGTTGGCGGGGGGGTGACAGATACGCAGTATTTT	CASSVVGGGVTDTQYF
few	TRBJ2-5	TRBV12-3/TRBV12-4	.	TGTGCCAGCAGAACGGGGTCCCCAGAGACCCAGTACTTC	CASRTGSPETQYF
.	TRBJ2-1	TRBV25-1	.	TGTGCCAGCAGTGACCGCCAGGGCCCTTCAAGTGAGCAGTTCTTC	CASSDRQGPSSEQFF
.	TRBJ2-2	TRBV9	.	TGTGCCAGCAGCGTAGACACGGCGGTCCTCACCGGGGAGCTGTTTTTT	CASSVDTAVLTGELFF
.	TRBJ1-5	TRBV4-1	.	TGCGCCAGCAGCCAGGAAATCATCAATCAGCCCCAGCATTTT	CASSQEIINQPQHF
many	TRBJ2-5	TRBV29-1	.	TGCAGCGTTGAAGGGACCCCGGCAGAGACCCAGTACTTC	CSVEGTPAETQYF
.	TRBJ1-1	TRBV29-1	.	TGCAGCGCCCTCGGTGGGGGCAACACTGAAGCTTTCTTT	CSALGGGNTEAFF
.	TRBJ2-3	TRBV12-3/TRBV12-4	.	TGTGCCAGCAGTTTAGAGAGGCCAGGCCAAACTAGCACAGATACGCAGTATTTT	CASSLERPGQTSTDTQYF